This TCR beta chain was recorded in a study of cytomegalovirus exposure and HLA in healthy donors. General study points: There were around 160 TCR beta chains listed as cytomegalovirus-associated. Most of the TCR beta V segments (in an earlier analysis) were productive either about 87% or about 30% of the time. It was reported that the classifier diagnosed cytomegalovirus status with high specificity and sensitivity in both the original and validation cohorts.

As regards this clone: The antigen remains unidentified.

Looked up from germline, CDR1 is SEHNR and CDR2 is FQNEAQ (reference sequence). This CDR3 has 10 amino acids. The V end lost 7 bases, the J end lost 5 bases, and 3 bases lay between the germline ends. The PCR used 60 Vbeta and 13 Jbeta primers. Data came from immunoSEQ multiplex PCR; TCRdb stores just in-frame clones and leaves some out. The table lists about 160,000 clones, roughly 71% of them singletons, with about 2.7% in the top ten. Sequences were obtained from PBMCs. This receptor was identified in a woman aged 45-60 years in good health and CMV-seropositive. V and J are TRBV7-9 and TRBJ2-1; no clear D gene. This CDR3 reads CASTHNEQFF. CDR3 sequence (DNA): TGTGCCAGCACTCACAATGAGCAGTTCTTC.